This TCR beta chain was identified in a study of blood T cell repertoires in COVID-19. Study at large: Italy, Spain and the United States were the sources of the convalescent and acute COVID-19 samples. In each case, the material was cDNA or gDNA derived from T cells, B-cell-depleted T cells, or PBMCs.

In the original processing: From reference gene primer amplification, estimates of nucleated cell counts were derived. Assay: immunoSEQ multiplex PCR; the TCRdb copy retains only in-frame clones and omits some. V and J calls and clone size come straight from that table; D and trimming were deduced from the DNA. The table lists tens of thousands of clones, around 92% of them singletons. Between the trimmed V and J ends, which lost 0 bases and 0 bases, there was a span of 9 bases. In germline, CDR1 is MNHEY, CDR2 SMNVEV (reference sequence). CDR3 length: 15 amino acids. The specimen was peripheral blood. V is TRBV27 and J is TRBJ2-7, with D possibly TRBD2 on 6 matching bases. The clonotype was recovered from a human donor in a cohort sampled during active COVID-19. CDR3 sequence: CASSLSSGHSYEQYF. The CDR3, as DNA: TGTGCCAGCAGTTTATCAAGCGGGCACTCCTACGAGCAGTACTTC.